This T cell receptor (beta chain) was profiled in a study of blood T cell repertoires in COVID-19. Study as a whole: The analysed material was cDNA or gDNA that came from T cells, B-cell-depleted T cells, or PBMCs.

As processed by the authors: How many nucleated cells were present was estimated from reference gene primer amplification. Profiling relied on immunoSEQ multiplex PCR, and the TCRdb table lists in-frame clones only, not all of them. The V and J calls and clone size come from that table; D and trimming were worked out from the DNA. The sample includes 120,000 to 150,000 clones, about 83% of them seen just once. Researchers sorted participants into cohorts using their self-reported clinical history. All exposed participants met a person with COVID-19 within 2 weeks before entering the study. The CDR3 runs to 15 residues. From germline, CDR1 is LGHNT and CDR2 FRNRAP. V lost 3 bases to trimming and J lost 3 bases, with 12 bases between them.

The receptor was derived from a woman in her fifties or sixties who had been exposed to COVID-19. The chain combines TRBV12-5 with TRBJ1-5, with D possibly being TRBD1 (6 bases). The sequencing input was PBMCs or T cells enriched from blood (not recorded which). The CDR3 DNA is TGTGCTAGTGGTTTCGGGGACATCATCAATCAGCCCCAGCATTTT. Protein sequence: CASGFGDIINQPQHF.